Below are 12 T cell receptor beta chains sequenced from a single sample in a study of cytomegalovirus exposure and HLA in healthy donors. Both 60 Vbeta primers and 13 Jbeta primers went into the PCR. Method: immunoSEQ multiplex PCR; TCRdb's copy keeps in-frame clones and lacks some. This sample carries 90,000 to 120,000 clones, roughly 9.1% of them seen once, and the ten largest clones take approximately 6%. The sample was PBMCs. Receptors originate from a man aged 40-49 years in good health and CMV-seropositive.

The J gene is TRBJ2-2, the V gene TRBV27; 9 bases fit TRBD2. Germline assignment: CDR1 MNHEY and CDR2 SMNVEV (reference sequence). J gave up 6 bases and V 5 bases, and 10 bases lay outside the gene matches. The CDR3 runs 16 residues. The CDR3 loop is CASSPSAAGGPGELFF. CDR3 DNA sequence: TGTGCCAGCAGTCCATCAGCAGCGGGAGGTCCCGGGGAGCTGTTTTTT.

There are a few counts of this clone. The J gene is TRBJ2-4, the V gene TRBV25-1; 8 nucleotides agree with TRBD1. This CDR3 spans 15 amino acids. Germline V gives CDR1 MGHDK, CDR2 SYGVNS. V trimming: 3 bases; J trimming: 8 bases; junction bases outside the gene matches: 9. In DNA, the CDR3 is TGTGCCAGCAGTGATTCGGACAGGGTTCTGGACATTCAGTACTTC. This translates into CASSDSDRVLDIQYF.

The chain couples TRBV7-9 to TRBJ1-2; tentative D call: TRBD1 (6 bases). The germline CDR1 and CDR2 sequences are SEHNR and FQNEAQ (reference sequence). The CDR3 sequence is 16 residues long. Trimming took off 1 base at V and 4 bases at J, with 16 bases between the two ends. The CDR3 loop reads CASSLEGGWTTYGYTF. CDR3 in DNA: TGTGCCAGCAGCTTAGAAGGGGGTTGGACCACCTATGGCTACACCTTC.

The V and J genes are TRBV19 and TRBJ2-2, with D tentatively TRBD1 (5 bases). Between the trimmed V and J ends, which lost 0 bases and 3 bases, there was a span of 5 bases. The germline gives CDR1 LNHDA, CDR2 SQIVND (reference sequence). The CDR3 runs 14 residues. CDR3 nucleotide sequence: TGTGCCAGTAGTATAGACAGGGACACCGGGGAGCTGTTTTTT. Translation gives CASSIDRDTGELFF.

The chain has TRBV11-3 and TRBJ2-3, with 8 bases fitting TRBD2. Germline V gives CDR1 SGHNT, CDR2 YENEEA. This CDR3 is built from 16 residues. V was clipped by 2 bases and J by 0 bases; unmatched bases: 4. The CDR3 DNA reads TGTGCCAGCAGCTTAAATAGCGGGGCCAGCACAGATACGCAGTATTTT. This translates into CASSLNSGASTDTQYF.

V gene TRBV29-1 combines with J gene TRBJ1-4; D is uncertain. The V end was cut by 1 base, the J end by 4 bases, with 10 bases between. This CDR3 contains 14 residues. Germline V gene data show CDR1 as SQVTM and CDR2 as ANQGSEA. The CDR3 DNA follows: TGCAGCGTTGAAGCCGGGAACCATAATGAAAAACTGTTTTTT. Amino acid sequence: CSVEAGNHNEKLFF. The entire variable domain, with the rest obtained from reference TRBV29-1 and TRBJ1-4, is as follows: SAVISQKPSRDICQRGTSLTIQCQVDSQVTMMFWYRQQPGQSLTLIATANQGSEATYESGFVIDKFPISRPNLTFSTLTVSNMSPEDSSIYLCSVEAGNHNEKLFFGSGTQLSVL.

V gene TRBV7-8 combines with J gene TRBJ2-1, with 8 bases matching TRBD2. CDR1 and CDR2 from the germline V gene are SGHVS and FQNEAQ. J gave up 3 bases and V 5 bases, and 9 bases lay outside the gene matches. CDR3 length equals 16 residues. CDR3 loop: CASSPVWTSNYNEQFF. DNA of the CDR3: TGTGCCAGCAGCCCGGTGTGGACTAGCAACTACAATGAGCAGTTCTTC.

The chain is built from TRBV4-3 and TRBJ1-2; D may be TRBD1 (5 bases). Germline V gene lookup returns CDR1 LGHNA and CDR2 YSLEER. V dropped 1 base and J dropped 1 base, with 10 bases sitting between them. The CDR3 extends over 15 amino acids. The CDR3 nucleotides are TGCGCCAGCAGCCAAGGCAGGAGGGGTAACTATGGCTACACCTTC. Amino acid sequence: CASSQGRRGNYGYTF.

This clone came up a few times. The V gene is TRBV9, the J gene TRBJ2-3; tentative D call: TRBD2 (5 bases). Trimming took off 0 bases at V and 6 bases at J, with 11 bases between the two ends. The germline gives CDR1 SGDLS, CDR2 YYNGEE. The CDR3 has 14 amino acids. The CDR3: CASSVDPSGDTQYF. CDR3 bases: TGTGCCAGCAGCGTAGATCCCAGCGGTGATACGCAGTATTTT.

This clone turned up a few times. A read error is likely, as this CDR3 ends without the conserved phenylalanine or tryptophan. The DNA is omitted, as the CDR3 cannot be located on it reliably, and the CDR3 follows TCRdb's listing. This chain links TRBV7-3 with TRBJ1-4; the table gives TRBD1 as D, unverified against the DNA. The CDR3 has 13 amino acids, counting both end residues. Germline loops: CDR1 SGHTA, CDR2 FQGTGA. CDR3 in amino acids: CASRTAVTSFFAC.

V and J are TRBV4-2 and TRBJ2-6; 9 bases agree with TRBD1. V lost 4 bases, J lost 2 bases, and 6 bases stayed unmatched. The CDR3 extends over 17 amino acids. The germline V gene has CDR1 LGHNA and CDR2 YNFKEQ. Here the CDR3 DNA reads TGTGCCAGCAGCCCAATGGGACAGGGAGCTGGGGCCAACGTCCTGACTTTC. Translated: CASSPMGQGAGANVLTF.

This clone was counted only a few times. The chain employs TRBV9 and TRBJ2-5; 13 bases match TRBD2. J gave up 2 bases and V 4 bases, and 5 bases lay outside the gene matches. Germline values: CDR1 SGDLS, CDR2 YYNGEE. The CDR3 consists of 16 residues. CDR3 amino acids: CASSLGTSGAQETQYF. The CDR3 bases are TGTGCCAGCAGCCTCGGGACTAGCGGGGCTCAAGAGACCCAGTACTTC. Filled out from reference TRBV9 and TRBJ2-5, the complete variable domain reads DSGVTQTPKHLITATGQRVTLRCSPRSGDLSVYWYQQSLDQGLQFLIQYYNGEERAKGNILERFSAQQFPDLHSELNLSSLELGDSALYFCASSLGTSGAQETQYFGPGTRLLVL.